In this sample, the clone carrying this T cell receptor (beta chain) turned up a few times. Antigen specificity is unknown. This entry is derived from a study of CD8+ T cells in alopecia areata. General study results and limits: Scalp repertoires also include resident alphabeta T cells from normal skin. Clonality was higher in lesional than normal scalp, especially in alopecia totalis/universalis. Sharing of TCR sequences between patients (possibly for HLA-related reasons) was less clear than in mice.

The authors extracted RNA and reverse transcribed it into cDNA as the sequencing template. Clones were sequenced by immunoSEQ multiplex PCR, and TCRdb holds only the in-frame ones, with some missing. The sample yields about 140,000 clones, about two thirds seen once. Investigators sorted PBMCs to obtain both CD4+ and CD8+ T cells. The germline V and J ends were trimmed by 2 bases and 4 bases, with 7 bases remaining between them. Germline V CDR1 and CDR2: MNHEY, SVGAGI. The CDR3 is 13 residues long. The sequence was collected from a human donor in good health. The V gene is TRBV6-5, the J gene TRBJ2-3; D gene ambiguous. Sequencing was performed on CD8+ T cells sorted from blood. CDR3: CASSYPHPDTQYF. DNA for the CDR3: TGTGCCAGCAGTTACCCTCATCCAGATACGCAGTATTTT.